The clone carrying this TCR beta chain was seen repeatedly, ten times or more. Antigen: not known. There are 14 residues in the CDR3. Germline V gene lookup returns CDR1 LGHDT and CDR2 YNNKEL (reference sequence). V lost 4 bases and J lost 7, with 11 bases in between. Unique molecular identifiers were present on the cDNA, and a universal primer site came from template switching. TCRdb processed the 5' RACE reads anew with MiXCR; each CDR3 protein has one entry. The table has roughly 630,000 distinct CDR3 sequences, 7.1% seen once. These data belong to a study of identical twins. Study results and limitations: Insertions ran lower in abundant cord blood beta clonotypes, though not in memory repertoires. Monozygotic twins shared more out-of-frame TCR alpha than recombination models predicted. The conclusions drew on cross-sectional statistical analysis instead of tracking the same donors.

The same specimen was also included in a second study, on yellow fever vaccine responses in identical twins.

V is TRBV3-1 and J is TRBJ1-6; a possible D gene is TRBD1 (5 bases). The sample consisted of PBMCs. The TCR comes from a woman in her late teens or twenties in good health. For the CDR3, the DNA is TGTGCCAGCAGCCCCCCGGGGGACAATTCACCCCTCCACTTT. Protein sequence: CASSPPGDNSPLHF.